This T cell receptor beta chain was profiled in a study of blood T cell repertoires in COVID-19. The wider study: The United States, Italy and Spain provided the acute and convalescent COVID-19 samples. Sources were T cells, B-cell-depleted T cells, or PBMCs; the material itself was cDNA or gDNA.

As processed by the authors: Estimates of nucleated cell counts were drawn from the amplification of reference gene primers. Measured with immunoSEQ multiplex PCR; TCRdb has only the in-frame clones, and not every one. V and J calls plus clone size are reproduced from that table; the DNA served to infer D and trimming. The sample records about 230,000 clones, 70% to 90% being singletons. Deletions cut 3 bases from V and 1 base from J, with 17 bases between. Germline V gene data show CDR1 as SGDLS and CDR2 as YYNGEE. This CDR3 comprises 17 residues. Patients at the Seattle site were enrolled during active infection and followed longitudinally.

The J gene is TRBJ2-1, the V gene TRBV9; perhaps TRBD2 as D (6 bases). Sequencing was done on a sample of peripheral blood. This TCR came from a man younger than 45 with COVID-19, enrolled during active disease. DNA for the CDR3: TGTGCCAGCAGCGCCATGACTAGTCCCCTTTCCTACAATGAGCAGTTCTTC. Protein product: CASSAMTSPLSYNEQFF.